This TCR beta chain was captured by sequencing in a study of cytomegalovirus exposure and HLA in healthy donors. It was with 60 Vbeta and 13 Jbeta primers that the PCR ran. The assay was immunoSEQ multiplex PCR, and TCRdb's table has in-frame clones only and misses some. The table has tens of thousands of clones, 70% to 85% seen once. The V end was cut by 2 bases, the J end by 4 bases, with 15 bases between. The CDR3 extends over 16 amino acids. Germline-derived CDR1 and CDR2 are MGHRA and YSYEKL. The chain carries TRBV4-1 and TRBJ1-5, with D unresolved. Material: PBMCs. The TCR was taken from a man in his forties or fifties in good health and CMV-seronegative. The DNA for the CDR3 is TGCGCCAGCAGCCAAACACATATCAGAGGGAATCAGCCCCAGCATTTT. Translated: CASSQTHIRGNQPQHF.